These 19 T cell receptor beta chains share one sample of origin, sequenced in a study of T-cell reconstitution after alpha-beta-depleted transplantation in children. Unique molecular identifiers were incorporated when the TCRbeta library was constructed. One entry per CDR3 protein, called by TCRdb with MiXCR from the PCR reads. The repertoire includes about 440,000 distinct CDR3 sequences, over 40% of them detected once, and approximately 25% sits in the top ten. The source was PBMCs, collected before TCRalphabeta/CD19-depleted stem cell transplant. Receptor source: a girl aged 2-10 years with aplastic anemia, due to receive a stem cell transplant.

The chain joins TRBV4-2 to TRBJ2-1; D is possibly TRBD2 (6 bases). Trimming left V 0 bases short and J 6 bases short, with 12 bases between. The CDR3 runs to 15 residues. Germline lookup yields CDR1 LGHNA and CDR2 YNFKEQ. The CDR3 sequence: CASSQDETRFNEQFF. For the CDR3, the DNA is TGTGCCAGCAGCCAAGATGAGACTAGATTCAATGAGCAGTTCTTC.

This clonotype was counted once. The V and J genes are TRBV20-1 and TRBJ1-1; tentative D call: TRBD1 (5 bases). Germline assignment: CDR1 DFQATT and CDR2 SNEGSKA (reference sequence). V lost 3 bases and J 0 bases, leaving 5 bases between the germline ends. The CDR3 spans 12 residues. CDR3: CSARGVNTEAFF. CDR3 nucleotides: TGCAGTGCTAGGGGGGTGAACACTGAAGCTTTCTTT.

V is TRBV2 and J is TRBJ2-7, with D possibly TRBD1 on 6 matching bases. The V end lost 7 bases, the J end lost 3 bases, and 25 bases lay between the germline ends. From germline, CDR1 is SNHLY and CDR2 FYNNEI. The CDR3 length is 17 residues. DNA for the CDR3: TGTGCCAGCACTGCCACGCAGGCAGGGGTCGTGGTCTACGAGCAGTACTTC. This encodes CASTATQAGVVVYEQYF.

The sample holds many counts of this clonotype. The chain recombines TRBV7-8 with TRBJ2-2, with TRBD2 identical over 8 bases. V lost 1 base to trimming and J lost 6 bases; unmatched junction nucleotides: 13. The CDR3 covers 18 residues. From germline, CDR1 is SGHVS and CDR2 FQNEAQ. This CDR3 reads CASSLEGTGTSAPGELFF. CDR3 nucleotides: TGTGCCAGCAGCTTAGAGGGTACCGGGACTAGTGCTCCCGGGGAGCTGTTTTTT. Complete variable domain (other parts from reference TRBV7-8 and TRBJ2-2): GAGVSQSPRYKVAKRGQDVALRCDPISGHVSLFWYQQALGQGPEFLTYFQNEAQLDKSGLPSDRFFAERPEGSVSTLKIQRTQQEDSAVYLCASSLEGTGTSAPGELFFGEGSRLTVL.

This chain links TRBV20-1 with TRBJ2-5; a possible D gene is TRBD2 (5 bases). The V end was cut by 5 bases, the J end by 5 bases, with 15 bases between. The V gene's germline CDR1 is DFQATT and CDR2 SNEGSKA (reference sequence). The CDR3 consists of 13 residues. CDR3 in DNA: TGCAGTGCTTCTCCGGTGGGAGCGGAGACCCAGTACTTC. Amino acid sequence: CSASPVGAETQYF.

This sequence joins TRBV28 and TRBJ2-1; 9 nucleotides line up with TRBD1. CDR3 length: 15 residues. CDR1 is MDHEN, CDR2 SYDVKM, per germline. Trimming removed 5 bases from V and 6 bases from J; junction bases left unmatched: 8. CDR3 in amino acids: CASSAPDRGFNEQFF. The CDR3 bases are TGTGCCAGCAGTGCCCCGGACAGGGGTTTCAATGAGCAGTTCTTC.

At least ten counts were recorded for this clonotype. J is TRBJ2-5 and V is TRBV4-3, with 9 positions matching TRBD1. This CDR3 contains 17 residues. V gave up 0 bases and J gave up 4 bases; unmatched junction bases: 9. The germline gives CDR1 LGHNA, CDR2 YSLEER. The CDR3 protein is CASSQDPSGQGIETQYF. DNA for the CDR3: TGCGCCAGCAGCCAAGATCCTTCTGGACAGGGGATAGAGACCCAGTACTTC.

The V gene is TRBV20-1, the J gene TRBJ2-7; D is perhaps TRBD2 (6 bases). Trimming took off 3 bases at V and 5 bases at J, with 8 bases between the two ends. Germline V CDR1 and CDR2: DFQATT, SNEGSKA (reference sequence). CDR3 length: 11 residues. The CDR3 reads CSASRRDEQYF. The CDR3, as DNA: TGCAGTGCTAGTCGGAGGGACGAGCAGTACTTC.

The table lists this clonotype with many counts. This chain links TRBV13 with TRBJ2-7; 7 nucleotides line up with TRBD1. Germline CDR1 and CDR2: PRHDT and FYEKMQ (reference sequence). The trim removed 3 bases at V and 4 bases at J, leaving 9 bases unmatched. The CDR3 contains 15 residues. The CDR3: CASSLGPGTAYEQYF. The CDR3 DNA follows: TGTGCCAGCAGCTTGGGACCCGGGACAGCGTACGAGCAGTACTTC.

This clonotype showed up just a few times. The chain is built from TRBV5-5 and TRBJ2-5; D is ambiguous. V lost 3 bases and J 3 bases, leaving 9 bases between the germline ends. The CDR3 spans 13 residues. Germline loops: CDR1 SGHKS, CDR2 YYEKEE (reference sequence). DNA of the CDR3: TGTGCCAGCAGCTACCCCGGAGAAGAGACCCAGTACTTC. This translates into CASSYPGEETQYF.

The V call is TRBV20-1, the J call TRBJ2-2, with D hard to call. Germline V gene data show CDR1 as DFQATT and CDR2 as SNEGSKA (reference sequence). The CDR3 is made up of 15 amino acids. V was clipped by 0 bases and J by 2 bases, with 10 bases between them. The CDR3 reads CSAREGWPNTGELFF. The CDR3, as DNA: TGCAGTGCTAGAGAGGGCTGGCCAAACACCGGGGAGCTGTTTTTT.

This chain joins TRBV7-2 and TRBJ2-1; 14 bases are shared with TRBD2. Trimming cost V 1 base and J 8 bases; bases outside gene matches: 4. The germline CDR1 and CDR2 sequences are SGHTA and FQGNSA. CDR3 length equals 16 residues. CDR3 DNA: TGTGCCAGCAGCTTAGTACCGACTAGCGGGGGGGATGAGCAGTTCTTC. Its translation: CASSLVPTSGGDEQFF. The whole variable domain, remainder taken from reference TRBV7-2 and TRBJ2-1, is GAGVSQSPSNKVTEKGKDVELRCDPISGHTALYWYRQSLGQGLEFLIYFQGNSAPDKSGLPSDRFSAERTGGSVSTLTIQRTQQEDSAVYLCASSLVPTSGGDEQFFGPGTRLTVL.

The chain uses TRBV20-1 and TRBJ2-7; 8 nucleotides agree with TRBD2. CDR3 length equals 15 residues. V dropped 3 bases and J dropped 5; count of bases not matched to a gene: 12. Germline assignment: CDR1 DFQATT and CDR2 SNEGSKA (reference sequence). CDR3 protein: CSAREPGLGSNEQYF. The CDR3 nucleotides read TGCAGTGCTAGGGAACCGGGACTAGGTTCGAACGAGCAGTACTTC.

The chain joins TRBV20-1 to TRBJ1-6; the match to TRBD1 covers 8 bases. This CDR3 contains 13 residues. Germline assignment: CDR1 DFQATT and CDR2 SNEGSKA (reference sequence). V lost 5 bases and J lost 10; bases outside the gene matches: 7. The CDR3 reads CSARTGISSPLHF. In nucleotides, the CDR3 is TGCAGTGCTCGGACAGGGATAAGCTCACCCCTCCACTTT.

The V gene is TRBV20-1, the J gene TRBJ2-7; D call uncertain. V was trimmed by 0 bases and J by 0 bases, leaving 15 bases between them. Germline V gene lookup returns CDR1 DFQATT and CDR2 SNEGSKA (reference sequence). CDR3 length: 16 amino acids. The CDR3 protein is CSARDTGAVVSYEQYF. The DNA of the CDR3 is TGCAGTGCTAGAGATACCGGCGCTGTAGTCTCCTACGAGCAGTACTTC.

This clonotype was seen ten or more times. The chain couples TRBV5-1 to TRBJ2-6, with TRBD2 matching 7 bases. There are 17 residues in the CDR3. CDR1 and CDR2 from the germline V gene are SGHRS and YFSETQ. The J segment lost 2 bases and the V segment lost 4 bases, leaving 9 bases of the junction unmatched. The DNA of the CDR3 is TGCGCCAGCAGCCCTGGTGGGGGAGGGACTGGGGCCAACGTCCTGACTTTC. It yields the protein CASSPGGGGTGANVLTF.

The CDR3 DNA follows: TGTGCCAGCAGCCCCCGAGAGAGACGGTCCTACGAGCAGTACTTC. Amino acid sequence: CASSPRERRSYEQYF. This sequence joins TRBV7-6 and TRBJ2-7; D ambiguous. This CDR3 contains 15 residues. V gave up 5 bases and J gave up 1 base, with 15 bases separating them. CDR1 is SGHVS and CDR2 is FNYEAQ in the germline V gene.

The chain carries TRBV4-2 and TRBJ2-7; 7 nucleotides align to TRBD2. CDR3 length: 15 residues. V was clipped by 4 bases and J by 4 bases; unmatched bases: 10. The germline V gene encodes CDR1 LGHNA and CDR2 YNFKEQ. The CDR3 protein is CASSLTLAESYEQYF. CDR3 nucleotide sequence: TGTGCCAGCAGCCTTACCCTAGCGGAGAGTTACGAGCAGTACTTC.

V usage is TRBV5-1 and J usage is TRBJ2-1, with D maybe TRBD1 (6 bases). V lost 5 bases and J lost 6, with 24 bases in between. The V gene's germline CDR1 is SGHRS and CDR2 YFSETQ. The CDR3 consists of 17 residues. CDR3 nucleotide sequence: TGCGCCAGCAGGCTGAGCCCCAGGCGAATCAGGGGCAATGAGCAGTTCTTC. The encoded protein is CASRLSPRRIRGNEQFF.